In this sample, the clone carrying this TCR beta chain turned up once. Assay used: immunoSEQ multiplex PCR; TCRdb lists only in-frame clones, some missing. The table lists about 330,000 clones, 86% of them singletons. Among the 90 to 150 subjects of the validation cohort, separate from the approximately 700-subject first cohort, were the donors. This sample was taken from a study of cytomegalovirus exposure and HLA in healthy donors. Looking at the study overall: The 500 to 750 first-cohort repertoires and the 120 or so validation repertoires shared the same platform, a later analysis reported.

Trimming at V came to 11 bases and at J to 0 bases, leaving 2 bases not matched to a gene. Germline loops: CDR1 MDHEN, CDR2 SYDVKM. The CDR3 length is 14 residues. The specimen sequenced was PBMCs. The V and J genes are TRBV28 and TRBJ1-3; 12 bases are shared with TRBD1. The receptor comes from a woman under 30 in good health and CMV-seronegative. The CDR3 sequence: CAVGQGASGNTIYF. The CDR3 nucleotides read TGTGCCGTGGGACAGGGGGCCTCTGGAAACACCATATATTTT.